This passage covers 24 T cell receptor beta chains from one sample sequenced in a study of molecular identifiers for immune sequencing clone quantification. TCRdb re-derived calls from the PCR reads in MiXCR, one entry per CDR3 protein. The table lists around 43,000 distinct CDR3 sequences, about a fifth of them singletons. Sequenced input: naive CD8+ T cells from blood, with Jurkat cell RNA spiked in. Subset of the sample: FACS-sorted CD8+CD4-CCR7+CD45RA+ naive T cells. Source of these receptors: a human donor in good health. Some libraries in this study had Jurkat cell RNA spiked in.

This clonotype has just one count. The genes are TRBV28 and TRBJ2-3, with D perhaps matching TRBD2 (5 bases). Germline loops: CDR1 MDHEN, CDR2 SYDVKM. The CDR3 is 17 residues long. The V end lost 2 bases, the J end lost 4 bases, and 19 bases lay between the germline ends. CDR3 DNA sequence: TGTGCCAGCAGTTTAGTCGCCCCTAGCTACGGCGCAGATACGCAGTATTTT. Amino acid sequence: CASSLVAPSYGADTQYF. Supplemented by reference TRBV28 and TRBJ2-3, the full variable domain reads DVKVTQSSRYLVKRTGEKVFLECVQDMDHENMFWYRQDPGLGLRLIYFSYDVKMKEKGDIPEGYSVSREKKERFSLILESASTNQTSMYLCASSLVAPSYGADTQYFGPGTRLTVL.

Of note for this clonotype: Since a much larger clone is just one base distant, this may be a read error. The rearrangement uses TRBV11-2 and TRBJ2-3; D uncertain. Germline V lookup: CDR1 SGHAT, CDR2 FQNNGV. V was trimmed by 3 bases and J by 8 bases, leaving 9 bases between them. The CDR3 runs to 12 residues. CDR3 sequence: CASSFKLGTQYF. In nucleotides, the CDR3 is TGTGCCAGCAGCTTCAAGTTAGGTACGCAGTATTTT.

This clonotype was seen at least ten times. The chain has TRBV7-2 and TRBJ2-1; no clear D. This CDR3 has 15 residues. Germline V lookup: CDR1 SGHTA, CDR2 FQGNSA. V was cut by 6 bases and J by 5 bases, with 17 bases left in between. CDR3 amino acids: CASRTDPLMDNEQFF. The CDR3, as DNA: TGTGCCAGCAGAACAGACCCCCTTATGGACAATGAGCAGTTCTTC.

This clonotype came up many times. The chain recombines TRBV10-1 with TRBJ2-7, with D possibly matching TRBD1 (6 bases). There are 14 residues in the CDR3. V lost 0 bases and J 2 bases, leaving 8 bases between the germline ends. The germline CDR1 and CDR2 sequences are WNHNN and SYGVQD (reference sequence). CDR3 residues: CASSESPGAYEQYF. CDR3 coding DNA: TGCGCCAGCAGTGAGTCGCCAGGGGCCTACGAGCAGTACTTC.

Turning to this clonotype: One junction end disagrees with the germline gene, perhaps due to a read error. This chain joins TRBV7-9 and TRBJ2-5; perhaps TRBD1 as D (5 bases). Germline V gene sequence: CDR1 SEHNR, CDR2 FQNEAQ (reference sequence). The CDR3 is 13 residues long. CDR3 bases: TGTGCCACCAGCCAGACAGTGGAAAAGACCCAGTACTTC. It encodes CATSQTVEKTQYF. The whole variable domain, remainder taken from reference TRBV7-9 and TRBJ2-5, is DTGVSQNPRHKITKRGQNVTFRCDPISEHNRLYWYRQTLGQGPEFLTYFQNEAQLEKSRLLSDRFSAERPKGSFSTLEIQRTEQGDSAMYLCATSQTVEKTQYFGPGTRLLVL.

This clonotype was counted ten times or more. The V call is TRBV28, the J call TRBJ2-3; TRBD2 might be the D (6 bases). The germline gives CDR1 MDHEN, CDR2 SYDVKM. The germline V and J ends were trimmed by 6 bases and 1 base, with 17 bases remaining between them. The CDR3 is 16 amino acids. The CDR3 loop is CASSPGGLRGTDTQYF. CDR3 DNA: TGTGCCAGCAGCCCCGGGGGATTGCGGGGCACAGATACGCAGTATTTT.

This clonotype was detected ten times or more. This chain joins TRBV2 and TRBJ2-7, with D possibly called TRBD1 or TRBD2 (6 bases each). Germline V gene data show CDR1 as SNHLY and CDR2 as FYNNEI. This CDR3 has 17 residues. V was shortened by 4 bases and J by 3 bases, with 22 bases between the two germline ends. The CDR3 nucleotides read TGTGCCAGCAGTGCACGACTAGACAGGAGGGCCGACTACGAGCAGTACTTC. It is translated as CASSARLDRRADYEQYF.

This chain links TRBV6-2 or TRBV6-3 with TRBJ1-1; 10 positions agree with TRBD1. CDR1 and CDR2 (germline): MNHEY, SVGEGT. The CDR3 contains 15 residues. The V gene end was trimmed by 7 bases and the J gene end by 6 bases; junction bases not matched to a gene: 11. The CDR3 sequence: CASKMATGQGSEAFF. Here the CDR3 DNA reads TGTGCCAGCAAGATGGCAACGGGACAGGGGTCTGAAGCTTTCTTT.

With respect to this clonotype: Mismatch with germline at one junction end may stem from a read error. The chain has TRBV7-9 and TRBJ1-2, with D possibly matching TRBD1 (6 bases). CDR1 is SEHNR, CDR2 FQNEAQ, per germline (reference sequence). The CDR3 runs 16 residues. DNA for the CDR3: TGTGCCAGCCGCTTAGCGGGACAAAGTTTTAACTATGGCTACACCTTC. Translation: CASRLAGQSFNYGYTF.

This clonotype has a count of ten or more. The chain employs TRBV4-3 and TRBJ2-4; D unresolved. CDR3 length: 15 residues. Germline values: CDR1 LGHNA, CDR2 YSLEER. V was trimmed by 0 bases and J by 6 bases, leaving 12 bases between them. For the CDR3, the DNA is TGCGCCAGCAGCCAAGATCGGGCCCGGACAAACATTCAGTACTTC. It specifies CASSQDRARTNIQYF.

The chain joins TRBV4-3 to TRBJ2-7, with TRBD1 matching 7 bases. The germline V gene has CDR1 LGHNA and CDR2 YSLEER. CDR3 size: 15 residues. J was trimmed by 4 bases and V by 4 bases; bases with no gene match: 10. The CDR3 reads CASSPYRDSGYEQYF. In DNA form, the CDR3 reads TGCGCCAGCAGCCCATACCGGGACAGTGGTTACGAGCAGTACTTC.

Ten or more counts support this clonotype. J is TRBJ1-2 and V is TRBV19; D ambiguous. Germline V CDR1 and CDR2: LNHDA, SQIVND (reference sequence). The CDR3 totals 16 residues. Deletions cut 3 bases from V and 8 bases from J, with 22 bases between. CDR3 DNA sequence: TGTGCCAGTAGTATCCCCCCCGGATCCGGATCGGACGGCTACACCTTC. This codes for CASSIPPGSGSDGYTF.

This clonotype was picked up many times. The rearrangement joins TRBV4-2 to TRBJ2-3, with a tentative D call TRBD2 (6 bases). V was pared by 2 bases and J by 1 base, with 13 bases between. The CDR3 is 16 amino acids. The germline CDR1 and CDR2 sequences are LGHNA and YNFKEQ. CDR3 sequence reads: CASSQYGGGGTDTQYF. The CDR3 DNA is TGTGCCAGCAGCCAATATGGCGGAGGGGGCACAGATACGCAGTATTTT.

This clonotype was seen ten or more times. J is TRBJ1-4 and V is TRBV30; D is unclear. CDR3 size: 14 residues. Trimming took 2 bases from V and 3 from J, leaving 10 bases between them. CDR1 is GTSNPN, CDR2 SVGIG, per germline (reference sequence). CDR3 loop: CAWSPYGSNEKLFF. CDR3 nucleotide sequence: TGTGCCTGGAGTCCCTATGGATCTAATGAAAAACTGTTTTTT.

The table lists this clonotype with many counts. The chain uses TRBV24-1 and TRBJ2-2, with D perhaps matching TRBD1 or TRBD2 (5 bases each). The CDR3 covers 16 residues. The V end lost 2 bases, the J end lost 3 bases, and 12 bases lay between the germline ends. CDR1 is KGHDR and CDR2 is SFDVKD in the germline V gene. The CDR3 nucleotides are TGTGCCACCAGTGATTCCCGGGACCGGTACACCGGGGAGCTGTTTTTT. It specifies CATSDSRDRYTGELFF.

This clonotype was counted at least ten times. The chain links TRBV2 to TRBJ1-4; maybe TRBD1 (6 bases). V was cut by 3 bases and J by 6 bases, with 20 bases left in between. The CDR3 spans 17 residues. From germline, CDR1 is SNHLY and CDR2 FYNNEI. The CDR3 reads CASSEAGASTWDEKLFF. CDR3 coding DNA: TGTGCCAGCAGTGAGGCAGGGGCCAGCACATGGGATGAAAAACTGTTTTTT.

V gene TRBV7-2 combines with J gene TRBJ2-7; 9 bases agree with TRBD2. The trim removed 3 bases at V and 3 bases at J, leaving 3 bases unmatched. The CDR3 is 14 residues long. The germline V gene has CDR1 SGHTA and CDR2 FQGNSA. The CDR3 is CASSFTSGHYEQYF. The CDR3, as DNA: TGTGCCAGCAGCTTTACTAGCGGGCACTACGAGCAGTACTTC.

To note about this clonotype: The conserved final phenylalanine or tryptophan is absent from the CDR3, which likely points to a read error. The rearrangement joins TRBV10-3 to TRBJ1-1; TRBD1 might be the D (5 bases). Germline CDR1 ENHRY, CDR2 SYGVKD. V was clipped by 5 bases and J by 0 bases, with 16 bases between them. This CDR3 is built from 16 residues. CDR3 protein: CAISLGASNLNTEAFL. The CDR3 nucleotides are TGTGCCATCAGTCTAGGGGCTTCCAACCTGAACACTGAAGCTTTCCTT.

Many counts were recorded for this clonotype. This sequence joins TRBV19 and TRBJ2-3, with no clear D. This CDR3 spans 12 amino acids. Between the trimmed V and J ends, which lost 8 bases and 0 bases, there was a span of 6 bases. The germline CDR1 and CDR2 sequences are LNHDA and SQIVND (reference sequence). CDR3 sequence (DNA): TGTGCCAGTGTAGACAGCACAGATACGCAGTATTTT. It yields the protein CASVDSTDTQYF.

J is TRBJ2-3 and V is TRBV7-9; no clear D. Germline lookup yields CDR1 SEHNR and CDR2 FQNEAQ (reference sequence). This CDR3 contains 14 residues. With 5 bases removed from V and 1 base from J, the gap between germline ends came to 10 bases. CDR3: CASSGPYRTDTQYF. The CDR3 coding sequence is TGTGCCAGCAGCGGCCCGTATCGCACAGATACGCAGTATTTT.

This clonotype came up many times. The chain joins TRBV30 to TRBJ1-1, with D possibly being TRBD1 (5 bases). V lost 2 bases, J lost 11 bases, and 15 bases lay in between. Looked up from germline, CDR1 is GTSNPN and CDR2 is SVGIG (reference sequence). The CDR3 covers 12 residues. DNA for the CDR3: TGTGCCTGGAGTACCTCGGGGGTCGAGGCTTTCTTT. It specifies CAWSTSGVEAFF.

This clonotype was seen repeatedly, ten times or more. V is TRBV4-3 and J is TRBJ1-5; 7 bases line up with TRBD1. Germline CDR1 and CDR2: LGHNA and YSLEER. Trimming removed 1 base from V and 4 bases from J; junction bases left unmatched: 4. The CDR3 is made up of 15 amino acids. CDR3 amino acids: CASSQGTGINQPQHF. Here the CDR3 DNA reads TGCGCCAGCAGCCAAGGGACAGGTATAAATCAGCCCCAGCATTTT.

Many counts were recorded for this clonotype. For the CDR3, the DNA is TGCGCCAGCAGCCCCCGGACGGATAATCAGCCCCAGCATTTT. This encodes CASSPRTDNQPQHF. V usage is TRBV4-1 and J usage is TRBJ1-5; unclear D gene. The CDR3 is 14 amino acids. CDR1 is MGHRA, CDR2 YSYEKL, per germline. V dropped 4 bases and J dropped 4 bases, with 11 bases sitting between them.

The genes are TRBV27 and TRBJ1-2; D is perhaps TRBD1 (6 bases). The germline V and J ends were trimmed by 5 bases and 4 bases, with 11 bases remaining between them. Germline CDR1 is MNHEY and CDR2 is SMNVEV (reference sequence). This CDR3 region has 13 residues. The CDR3 nucleotides are TGTGCCAGCAGTGGGCGGGGGGCCTATGGCTACACCTTC. It specifies CASSGRGAYGYTF.